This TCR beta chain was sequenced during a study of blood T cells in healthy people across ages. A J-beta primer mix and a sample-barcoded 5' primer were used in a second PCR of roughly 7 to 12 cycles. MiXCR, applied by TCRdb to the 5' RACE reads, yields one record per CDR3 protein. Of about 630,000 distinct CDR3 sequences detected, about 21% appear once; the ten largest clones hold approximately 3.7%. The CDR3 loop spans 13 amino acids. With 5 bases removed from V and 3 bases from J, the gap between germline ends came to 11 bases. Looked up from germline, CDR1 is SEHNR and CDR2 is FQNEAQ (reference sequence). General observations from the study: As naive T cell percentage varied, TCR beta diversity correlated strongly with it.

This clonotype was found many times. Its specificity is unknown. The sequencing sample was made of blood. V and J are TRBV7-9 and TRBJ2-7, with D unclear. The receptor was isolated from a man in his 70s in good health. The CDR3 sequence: CASSPTPGYEQYF. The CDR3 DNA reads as TGTGCCAGCAGCCCAACTCCGGGCTACGAGCAGTACTTC.